Described below is a single T cell receptor beta chain sequence and its context. The age range of participants was 18 to 89 years, with residence in fewer than 25 US areas. These data are taken from a study of blood T cell repertoires in COVID-19. As for the study in general: The United States, Italy and Spain provided the acute and convalescent COVID-19 samples. The analysed material was cDNA or gDNA that came from T cells, B-cell-depleted T cells, or PBMCs.

Source study methods: Using reference gene primer amplification, nucleated cell counts were estimated. Clones were read by immunoSEQ multiplex PCR, and TCRdb kept only the in-frame ones, dropping some. Clone size and the V and J calls come from that table; the DNA yielded D and trimming. The table has 450,000 to 600,000 clones, roughly 87% seen once; the top ten hold about 0.7%. The V and J ends lost 6 bases and 6 bases, in that order; junction bases with no gene match: 8. The CDR3 totals 15 residues. CDR1 SQVTM and CDR2 ANQGSEA come from the germline V gene. This receptor was obtained from a woman aged 18-29 years who had recovered from COVID-19. The sample taken for sequencing was PBMCs or T cells enriched from blood (not recorded which). The chain has TRBV29-1 and TRBJ2-2; 12 nucleotides align to TRBD1. The CDR3 spells CSVGTGGGVAGELFF. In nucleotides, the CDR3 is TGCAGCGTCGGGACAGGGGGCGGAGTGGCCGGGGAGCTGTTTTTT.